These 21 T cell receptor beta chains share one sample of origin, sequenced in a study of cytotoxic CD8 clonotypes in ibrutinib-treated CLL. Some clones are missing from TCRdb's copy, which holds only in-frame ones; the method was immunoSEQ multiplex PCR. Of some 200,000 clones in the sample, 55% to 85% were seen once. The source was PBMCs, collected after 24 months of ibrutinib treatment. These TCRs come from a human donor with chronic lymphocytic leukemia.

The CDR3 nucleotides read TGTGCCAGCAGCCGACTAGCCTCGGGCTACGAGCAGTACTTC. Residues: CASSRLASGYEQYF. The chain uses TRBV6-5 and TRBJ2-7; 7 bases are a match to TRBD2. The CDR3 is made up of 14 amino acids. The V gene's germline CDR1 is MNHEY and CDR2 SVGAGI. Trimming took 6 bases from V and 3 from J; bases not matched to a gene: 8.

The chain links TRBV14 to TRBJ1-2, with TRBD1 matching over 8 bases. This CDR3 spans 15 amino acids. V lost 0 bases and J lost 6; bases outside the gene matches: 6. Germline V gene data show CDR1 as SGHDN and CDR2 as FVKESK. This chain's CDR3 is CASSQEIGQGDGYTF. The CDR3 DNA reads TGTGCCAGCAGCCAAGAAATTGGACAGGGCGATGGCTACACCTTC.

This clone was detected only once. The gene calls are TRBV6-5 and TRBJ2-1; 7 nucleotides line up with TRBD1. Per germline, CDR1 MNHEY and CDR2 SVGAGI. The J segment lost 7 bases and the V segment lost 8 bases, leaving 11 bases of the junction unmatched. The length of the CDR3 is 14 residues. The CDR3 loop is CASLDRELGNEQFF. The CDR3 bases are TGTGCCAGCTTAGACAGGGAGCTTGGGAATGAGCAGTTCTTC.

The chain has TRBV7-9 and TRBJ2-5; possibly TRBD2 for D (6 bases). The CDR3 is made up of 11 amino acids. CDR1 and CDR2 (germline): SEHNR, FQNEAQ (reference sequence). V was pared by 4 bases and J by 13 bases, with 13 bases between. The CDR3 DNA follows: TGTGCCAGCAGCTGGTTGGGCGGGGCGTACTTC. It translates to CASSWLGGAYF.

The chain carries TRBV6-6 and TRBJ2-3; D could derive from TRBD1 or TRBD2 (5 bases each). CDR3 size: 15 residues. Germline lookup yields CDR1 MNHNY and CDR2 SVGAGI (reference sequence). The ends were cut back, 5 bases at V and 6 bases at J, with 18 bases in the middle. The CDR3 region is CASSIDRQRADTQYF. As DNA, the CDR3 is TGTGCCAGCAGTATTGACAGACAGAGGGCCGATACGCAGTATTTT.

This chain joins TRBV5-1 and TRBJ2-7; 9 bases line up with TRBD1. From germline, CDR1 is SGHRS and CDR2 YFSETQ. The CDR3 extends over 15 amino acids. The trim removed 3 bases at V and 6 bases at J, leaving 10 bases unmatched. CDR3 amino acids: CASSYQDRGGFEQYF. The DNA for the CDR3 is TGCGCCAGCAGCTACCAGGACAGGGGCGGTTTCGAGCAGTACTTC.

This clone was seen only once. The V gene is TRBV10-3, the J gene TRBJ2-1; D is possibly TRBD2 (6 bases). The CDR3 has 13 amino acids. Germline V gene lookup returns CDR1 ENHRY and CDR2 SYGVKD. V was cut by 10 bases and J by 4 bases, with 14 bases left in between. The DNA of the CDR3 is TGTGCCACAAACCTAGCGAAGTACAATGAGCAGTTCTTC. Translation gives CATNLAKYNEQFF.

The CDR3: CAWSIGLSYEQYF. CDR3 sequence (DNA): TGTGCCTGGAGTATCGGCCTGTCCTACGAGCAGTACTTC. The chain combines TRBV30 with TRBJ2-7; unclear D gene. This CDR3 is 13 amino acids long. V dropped 2 bases and J dropped 1 base, with 9 bases sitting between them. The V gene's germline CDR1 is GTSNPN and CDR2 SVGIG (reference sequence).

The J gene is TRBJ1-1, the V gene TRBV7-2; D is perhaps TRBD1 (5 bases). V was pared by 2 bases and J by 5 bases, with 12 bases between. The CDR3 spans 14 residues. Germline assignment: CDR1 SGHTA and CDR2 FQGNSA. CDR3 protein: CASSLNGHGTEAFF. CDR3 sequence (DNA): TGTGCCAGCAGCTTAAACGGACACGGAACTGAAGCTTTCTTT.

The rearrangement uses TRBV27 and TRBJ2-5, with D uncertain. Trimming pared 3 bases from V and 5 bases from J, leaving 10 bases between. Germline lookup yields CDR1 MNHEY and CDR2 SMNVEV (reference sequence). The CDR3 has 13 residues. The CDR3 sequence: CASSFRGPETQYF. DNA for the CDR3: TGTGCCAGCAGTTTTCGAGGTCCGGAGACCCAGTACTTC.

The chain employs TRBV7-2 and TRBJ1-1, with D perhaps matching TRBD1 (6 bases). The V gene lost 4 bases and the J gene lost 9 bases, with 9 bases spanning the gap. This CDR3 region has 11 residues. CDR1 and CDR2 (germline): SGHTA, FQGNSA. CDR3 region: CASSWGHQAFF. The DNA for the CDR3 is TGTGCCAGCAGCTGGGGACACCAAGCTTTCTTT.

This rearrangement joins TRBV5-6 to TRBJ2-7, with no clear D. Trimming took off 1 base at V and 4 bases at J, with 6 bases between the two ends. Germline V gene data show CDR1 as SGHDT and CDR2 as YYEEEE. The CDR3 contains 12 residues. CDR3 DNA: TGTGCCAGCAGCTTGACCATGTACGAGCAGTACTTC. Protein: CASSLTMYEQYF.

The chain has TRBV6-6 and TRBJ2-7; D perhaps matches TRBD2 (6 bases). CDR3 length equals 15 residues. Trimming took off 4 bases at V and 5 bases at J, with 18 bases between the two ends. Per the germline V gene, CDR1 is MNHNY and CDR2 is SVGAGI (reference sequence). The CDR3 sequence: CASSFRAGKKNEQYF. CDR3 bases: TGTGCCAGCAGTTTTCGGGCGGGGAAGAAGAACGAGCAGTACTTC.

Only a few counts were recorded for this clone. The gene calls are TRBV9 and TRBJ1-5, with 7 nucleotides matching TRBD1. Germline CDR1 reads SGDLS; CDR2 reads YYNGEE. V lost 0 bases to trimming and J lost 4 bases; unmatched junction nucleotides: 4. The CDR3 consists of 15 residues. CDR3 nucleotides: TGTGCCAGCAGCGTAGGAGGGACAGAGAATCAGCCCCAGCATTTT. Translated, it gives CASSVGGTENQPQHF. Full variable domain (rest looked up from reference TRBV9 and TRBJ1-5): DSGVTQTPKHLITATGQRVTLRCSPRSGDLSVYWYQQSLDQGLQFLIQYYNGEERAKGNILERFSAQQFPDLHSELNLSSLELGDSALYFCASSVGGTENQPQHFGDGTRLSIL.

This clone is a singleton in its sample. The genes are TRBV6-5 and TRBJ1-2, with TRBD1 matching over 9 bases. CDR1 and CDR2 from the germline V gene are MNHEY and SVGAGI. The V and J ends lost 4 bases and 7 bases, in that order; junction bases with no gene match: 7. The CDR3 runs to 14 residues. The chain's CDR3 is CASSSTGGAFGYTF. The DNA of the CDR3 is TGTGCCAGCAGTTCAACAGGGGGCGCATTTGGCTACACCTTC.

The CDR3 is CASSRNRGAQVGEQYF. CDR3 DNA sequence: TGTGCCAGCAGCCGGAACAGAGGGGCCCAGGTTGGGGAGCAGTACTTC. The chain joins TRBV5-4 to TRBJ2-7; D possibly uses TRBD1 or TRBD2 (5 bases each). The germline gives CDR1 SGHNT, CDR2 YYREEE (reference sequence). V dropped 4 bases and J dropped 7 bases, with 24 bases sitting between them. The CDR3 is 16 residues long.

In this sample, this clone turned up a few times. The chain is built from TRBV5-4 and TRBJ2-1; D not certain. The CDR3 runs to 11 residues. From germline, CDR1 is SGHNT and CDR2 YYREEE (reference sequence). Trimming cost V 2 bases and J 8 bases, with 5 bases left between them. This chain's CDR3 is CASSLTDEQFF. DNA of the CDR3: TGTGCCAGCAGCTTAACCGATGAGCAGTTCTTC.

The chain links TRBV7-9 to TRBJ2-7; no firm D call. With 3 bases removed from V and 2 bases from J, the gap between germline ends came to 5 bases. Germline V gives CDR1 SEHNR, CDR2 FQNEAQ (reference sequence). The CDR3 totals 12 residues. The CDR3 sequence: CASSFFAYEQYF. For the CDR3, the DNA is TGTGCCAGCAGCTTTTTTGCCTACGAGCAGTACTTC.

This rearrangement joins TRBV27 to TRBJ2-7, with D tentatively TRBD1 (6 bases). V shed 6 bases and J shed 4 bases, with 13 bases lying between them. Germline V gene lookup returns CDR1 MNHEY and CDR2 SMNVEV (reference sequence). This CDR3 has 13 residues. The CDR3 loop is CASRNRVGYEQYF. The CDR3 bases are TGTGCCAGCAGAAACAGGGTGGGGTACGAGCAGTACTTC.

The CDR3 is CASSLVRTSSPYNEQFF. The CDR3 DNA reads TGTGCCAGCAGCTTGGTGAGGACTAGCAGCCCCTACAATGAGCAGTTCTTC. This chain links TRBV5-6 with TRBJ2-1; 8 nucleotides line up with TRBD2. The CDR3 spans 17 residues. The trim removed 0 bases at V and 2 bases at J, leaving 7 bases unmatched. Per germline, CDR1 SGHDT and CDR2 YYEEEE.

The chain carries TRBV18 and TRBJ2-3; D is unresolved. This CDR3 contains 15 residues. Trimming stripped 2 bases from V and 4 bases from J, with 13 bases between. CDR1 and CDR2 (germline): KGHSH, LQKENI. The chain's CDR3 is CASSPGLAAADTQYF. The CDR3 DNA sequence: TGTGCCAGCTCACCAGGGTTAGCAGCTGCAGATACGCAGTATTTT.